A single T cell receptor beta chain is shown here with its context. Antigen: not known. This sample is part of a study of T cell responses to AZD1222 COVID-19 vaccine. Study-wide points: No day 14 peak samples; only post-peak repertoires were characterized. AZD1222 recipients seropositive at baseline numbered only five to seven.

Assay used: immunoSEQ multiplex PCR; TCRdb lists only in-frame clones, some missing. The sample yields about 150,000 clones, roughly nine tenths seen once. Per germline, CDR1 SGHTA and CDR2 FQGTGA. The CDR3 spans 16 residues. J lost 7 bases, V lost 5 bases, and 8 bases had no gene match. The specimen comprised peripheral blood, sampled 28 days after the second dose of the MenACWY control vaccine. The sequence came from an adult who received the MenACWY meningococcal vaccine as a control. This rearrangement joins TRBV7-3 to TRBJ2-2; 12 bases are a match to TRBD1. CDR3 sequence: CASSQAGTGGLGELFF. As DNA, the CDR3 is TGTGCCAGCAGCCAGGCCGGGACAGGGGGCCTCGGGGAGCTGTTTTTT.